This is a list of T cell receptor beta chains from one sample in a study of blood T cell repertoires in COVID-19. Profiled with immunoSEQ multiplex PCR; TCRdb holds only in-frame clones, not every one. The sample comprises 150,000 to 200,000 clones, roughly three quarters of which are singletons, and about 18% rests with the top ten. The sample consisted of peripheral blood. These receptors all come from a man aged 55 to 70 with active or convalescent COVID-19. The CDR3 runs from the conserved cysteine through the conserved F or W. Fields, in order: V gene, clone size, J gene, D gene, CDR3 DNA, CDR3 protein. The D gene is left open where the match is weak. Size is stated for part of the rows, as once, few or many counts, or as a class when the clone is expanded.

V gene: TRBV27; clone size: many; J gene: TRBJ1-1; D gene: TRBD1; CDR3 DNA: TGTGCCAGCAGTTTAGCAGGGGGCACTGAAGCTTTCTTT; CDR3 protein: CASSLAGGTEAFF
V gene: TRBV5-1; clone size: few; J gene: TRBJ2-7; D gene: TRBD1; CDR3 DNA: TGCGCCAGCAGCTTAACCGGGACAGGAGCCTACGAGCAGTACTTC; CDR3 protein: CASSLTGTGAYEQYF
V gene: TRBV29-1; clone size: NA; J gene: TRBJ2-7; D gene: NA; CDR3 DNA: TGCAGCGTTGAAACGACAGCACCGGGAGACGAGCAGTACTTC; CDR3 protein: CSVETTAPGDEQYF
V gene: TRBV7-2; clone size: NA; J gene: TRBJ2-7; D gene: TRBD2; CDR3 DNA: TGTGCCACCCGACTAGCGGGGCTTAGCTCCTACGAGCAGTACTTC; CDR3 protein: CATRLAGLSSYEQYF
V gene: TRBV19; clone size: NA; J gene: TRBJ2-1; D gene: TRBD2; CDR3 DNA: TGTGCCAGTAGTGGACTAGCGGGAGTCGGTGAGCAGTTCTTC; CDR3 protein: CASSGLAGVGEQFF
V gene: TRBV11-2; clone size: NA; J gene: TRBJ2-7; D gene: NA; CDR3 DNA: TGTGCCAGCAGCTCCGGAGACCAGTACGGGCAGTACTTC; CDR3 protein: CASSSGDQYGQYF
V gene: TRBV4-3; clone size: NA; J gene: TRBJ2-5; D gene: NA; CDR3 DNA: TGCGCCAGCAGCCAAGATGGGGCCGGGCAGACCCAGTACTTC; CDR3 protein: CASSQDGAGQTQYF
V gene: TRBV9; clone size: NA; J gene: TRBJ2-1; D gene: NA; CDR3 DNA: TGTGCCAGCAGCGTAGGAGGCGGGACAGCCTACAATGAGCAGTTCTTC; CDR3 protein: CASSVGGGTAYNEQFF
V gene: TRBV27; clone size: NA; J gene: TRBJ1-1; D gene: NA; CDR3 DNA: TGTGCCAGCAGTCCATTCAGGGGAATCACTGAAGCTTTCTTT; CDR3 protein: CASSPFRGITEAFF
V gene: TRBV2; clone size: NA; J gene: TRBJ1-4; D gene: NA; CDR3 DNA: TGTGCCAGCAAAACAGGCTCTAATGAAAAACTGTTTTTT; CDR3 protein: CASKTGSNEKLFF
V gene: TRBV24-1; clone size: NA; J gene: TRBJ2-2; D gene: TRBD1; CDR3 DNA: TGTGCCACCAGTGACCCCGGACAGGGGAGCACCGGGGAGCTGTTTTTT; CDR3 protein: CATSDPGQGSTGELFF
V gene: TRBV11-2; clone size: few; J gene: TRBJ2-5; D gene: NA; CDR3 DNA: TGTGCCAGCAGCTTAGGGCCCTACCAAGAGACCCAGTACTTC; CDR3 protein: CASSLGPYQETQYF
V gene: TRBV19; clone size: NA; J gene: TRBJ1-2; D gene: TRBD1; CDR3 DNA: TGTGCCAGTAGTACCCTAACTCCGGGACAGGGCTCCGTGGGACGCTATGGCTACACCTTC; CDR3 protein: CASSTLTPGQGSVGRYGYTF
V gene: TRBV11-2; clone size: once; J gene: TRBJ2-7; D gene: TRBD2; CDR3 DNA: TGTGCCAGCAGCTTTAAGGGACTAGCGTTCGACGAGCAGTACTTC; CDR3 protein: CASSFKGLAFDEQYF
V gene: TRBV7-7; clone size: NA; J gene: TRBJ2-2; D gene: TRBD2; CDR3 DNA: TGTGCCAGCAGCTTAGGGGCGGGAGTAACCGGGGAGCTGTTTTTT; CDR3 protein: CASSLGAGVTGELFF
V gene: TRBV12-5; clone size: NA; J gene: TRBJ2-3; D gene: TRBD2; CDR3 DNA: TGTGCTAGTGGCCGTAGCGGGAGTTCCACAGATACGCAGTATTTT; CDR3 protein: CASGRSGSSTDTQYF
V gene: TRBV19; clone size: NA; J gene: TRBJ2-1; D gene: TRBD2; CDR3 DNA: TGTGCCAGTAGTGGGGCTAGCGGGACAAACAATGAGCAGTTCTTC; CDR3 protein: CASSGASGTNNEQFF
V gene: TRBV7-8; clone size: many; J gene: TRBJ2-7; D gene: TRBD2; CDR3 DNA: TGTGCCAGCAGCTTAGCGCGGGGGGGCGCGGACGAGCAGTACTTC; CDR3 protein: CASSLARGGADEQYF
V gene: TRBV15; clone size: NA; J gene: TRBJ2-3; D gene: TRBD2; CDR3 DNA: TGTGCCACCAGCAGAACCCCCCCGGGAGGGTCGACAGATACGCAGTATTTT; CDR3 protein: CATSRTPPGGSTDTQYF
V gene: TRBV28; clone size: NA; J gene: TRBJ1-2; D gene: NA; CDR3 DNA: TGTGCCAGCAGTTTAGTGTCAGGGCGCTTTGGCTACACCTTC; CDR3 protein: CASSLVSGRFGYTF
V gene: TRBV5-1; clone size: NA; J gene: TRBJ2-7; D gene: TRBD2; CDR3 DNA: TGCGCCAGCAGCTTGGCCGGGGGGTCCTACGAGCAGTACTTC; CDR3 protein: CASSLAGGSYEQYF
V gene: TRBV30; clone size: NA; J gene: TRBJ2-3; D gene: TRBD1; CDR3 DNA: TGTGCCTGGAATCGACAGGGTCAAGCAGATACGCAGTATTTT; CDR3 protein: CAWNRQGQADTQYF